The T cell receptor beta chain described here comes from a study of T cell responses to AZD1222 COVID-19 vaccine. Broader study findings: Elevations in Spike-specific TCR breadth and depth followed administration of two AZD1222 doses.

Assay: immunoSEQ multiplex PCR; the TCRdb copy retains only in-frame clones and omits some. Altogether about 180,000 clones are present, approximately 94% being singletons, with the ten largest covering about 1.5%. Pooling covered second doses at about 4 or about 12 weeks. Losses at the gene ends were 6 bases for V and 8 bases for J; bases not matched to a gene: 6. This CDR3 region has 13 residues. The germline CDR1 and CDR2 sequences are SNHLY and FYNNEI. This clone was detected only a few times. What it binds is not known. The TCR originated in an adult who received the AZD1222 COVID-19 vaccine. The sequences come from peripheral blood, collected 28 days after the second AZD1222 dose. J is TRBJ1-2 and V is TRBV2, with TRBD1 identical over 10 bases. For the CDR3, the DNA is TGTGCCAGCAGGCCGGAGACAGGGGGCGGCTACACCTTC. This codes for CASRPETGGGYTF.